This passage covers 16 T cell receptor beta chains from one sample sequenced in a study of T cell changes during pregnancy in multiple sclerosis (dated by TCRdb to the late 2010s). The library was produced with the immunoSEQ multiplex PCR assay. Not all clones reach the TCRdb copy of this immuneACCESS table, which keeps in-frame sequences only. Checked studies attribute under half of the gap to unresolved V genes and leave the rest unexplained. The sample table contains about 34,000 clones; only one count was recorded for over 85% of them. Roughly 4% of the sample is in the top ten clones. Sequenced material: CD8+ T cells from peripheral blood mononuclear cells, taken in the third trimester of pregnancy. Receptors originate from a female donor with multiple sclerosis, enrolled in a pregnancy study.

This chain uses TRBV30 with TRBJ1-2; D uncertain. The germline V gene encodes CDR1 GTSNPN and CDR2 SVGIG (reference sequence). This CDR3 has 14 residues. Trimming removed 3 bases at V and 2 bases at J, with 13 bases between. The CDR3 DNA is TGTGCCTGGAGAAGCGGCAGGTCAAACTATGGCTACACCTTC. Encoded protein: CAWRSGRSNYGYTF.

This chain connects TRBV29-1 to TRBJ2-3, with D tentatively TRBD1 (5 bases). The CDR3 is 13 residues long. V gave up 6 bases and J gave up 4 bases, with 14 bases separating them. Germline V lookup: CDR1 SQVTM, CDR2 ANQGSEA. CDR3 in DNA: TGCAGCGTCCAGGACAATTTGCCAGATACGCAGTATTTT. This gives the protein CSVQDNLPDTQYF.

CDR3 protein: CASSFPTRRVETQYF. In DNA, the CDR3 is TGTGCCAGCAGCTTCCCAACTAGAAGGGTTGAGACCCAGTACTTC. The chain employs TRBV5-8 and TRBJ2-5; TRBD2 is a possible D gene (5 bases). The germline gives CDR1 SGHTS, CDR2 YDEGEE. The CDR3 loop spans 15 amino acids. Trimming cost V 2 bases and J 5 bases, with 16 bases left between them.

The chain uses TRBV27 and TRBJ2-1; tentative D call: TRBD1 (5 bases). The germline V and J ends were trimmed by 1 base and 8 bases, with 12 bases remaining between them. Germline lookup yields CDR1 MNHEY and CDR2 SMNVEV (reference sequence). This CDR3 region has 14 residues. This chain's CDR3 is CASSLLGSRDEQFF. The CDR3 DNA reads TGTGCCAGCAGTTTATTAGGCAGCAGGGATGAGCAGTTCTTC.

The rearrangement joins TRBV5-1 to TRBJ1-4, with 9 positions matching TRBD1. The germline gives CDR1 SGHRS, CDR2 YFSETQ. V was pared by 0 bases and J by 3 bases, with 3 bases of the junction left unmatched. The CDR3 covers 16 residues. CDR3 region: CASSLDRGLPNEKLFF. The CDR3 DNA is TGCGCCAGCAGCTTGGACAGGGGGCTGCCTAATGAAAAACTGTTTTTT.

The rearrangement uses TRBV2 and TRBJ2-7, with a tentative D call TRBD1 (5 bases). Trimming stripped 7 bases from V and 5 bases from J, with 6 bases between. From germline, CDR1 is SNHLY and CDR2 FYNNEI. This CDR3 has 10 residues. The CDR3 sequence is CASTGNEQYF. DNA for the CDR3: TGTGCCAGCACAGGGAACGAGCAGTACTTC. The whole variable domain, remainder taken from reference TRBV2 and TRBJ2-7, is EPEVTQTPSHQVTQMGQEVILRCVPISNHLYFYWYRQILGQKVEFLVSFYNNEISEKSEIFDDQFSVERPDGSNFTLKIRSTKLEDSAMYFCASTGNEQYFGPGTRLTVT.

V gene TRBV7-3 combines with J gene TRBJ1-2, with TRBD1 as a possible D gene (5 bases). The CDR3 runs 17 residues. V dropped 1 base and J dropped 3 bases, with 18 bases sitting between them. CDR1 and CDR2 from the germline V gene are SGHTA and FQGTGA. The CDR3 loop is CASSLIPGGTTHYGYTF. DNA of the CDR3: TGTGCCAGCAGCTTAATACCGGGGGGTACTACCCACTATGGCTACACCTTC.

The J gene is TRBJ1-2, the V gene TRBV4-3; TRBD1 matches 7 bases. The CDR3 length is 13 residues. CDR1 LGHNA and CDR2 YSLEER come from the germline V gene. Trimming cost V 0 bases and J 6 bases; bases outside gene matches: 1. As DNA, the CDR3 is TGCGCCAGCAGCCAAGACACAGGGGATGGCTACACCTTC. Its translation is CASSQDTGDGYTF.

V and J are TRBV7-6 and TRBJ2-7; D unresolved. The CDR3 has 15 amino acids. V dropped 0 bases and J dropped 0 bases, with 9 bases sitting between them. Germline CDR1 is SGHVS and CDR2 is FNYEAQ. In DNA, the CDR3 is TGTGCCAGCAGCTTAGCCCCGGCAGGCTCCTACGAGCAGTACTTC. Its protein product is CASSLAPAGSYEQYF.

The chain joins TRBV30 to TRBJ1-1, with D possibly TRBD1 on 5 matching bases. The CDR3 is 14 amino acids. The germline gives CDR1 GTSNPN, CDR2 SVGIG (reference sequence). V was trimmed by 5 bases and J by 3 bases, leaving 16 bases between them. The CDR3 bases are TGTGCCTGGGTACCTACAGGTAGATACACTGAAGCTTTCTTT. Its protein product is CAWVPTGRYTEAFF.

The chain has TRBV7-3 and TRBJ1-1, with 7 nucleotides matching TRBD1. J gave up 1 base and V 3 bases, and 5 bases lay outside the gene matches. The CDR3 extends over 15 amino acids. The V gene's germline CDR1 is SGHTA and CDR2 FQGTGA. The DNA of the CDR3 is TGTGCCAGCAGCTTGGACAGGAGGGGGAACACTGAAGCTTTCTTT. This sequence encodes CASSLDRRGNTEAFF.

A note on this clone: One end of the junction fails to match germline, which may point to a read error. The chain carries TRBV5-6 and TRBJ1-3; 7 bases agree with TRBD1. This CDR3 has 17 residues. Germline loops: CDR1 SGHDT, CDR2 YYEEEE. The CDR3 DNA is TGTGCCAGCACCTTGGGGACAGCCGCCTACTCTGGAAACACCATATATTTT. This sequence encodes CASTLGTAAYSGNTIYF. Using reference TRBV5-6 and TRBJ1-3 for the parts outside the CDR3, the full variable domain is DAGVTQSPTHLIKTRGQQVTLRCSPKSGHDTVSWYQQALGQGPQFIFQYYEEEERQRGNFPDRFSGHQFPNYSSELNVNALLLGDSALYLCASTLGTAAYSGNTIYFGEGSWLTVV.

This sequence joins TRBV9 and TRBJ1-2, with TRBD1 as a possible D gene (6 bases). Germline lookup yields CDR1 SGDLS and CDR2 YYNGEE. Trimming left V 0 bases short and J 4 bases short, with 13 bases between. The CDR3 length is 15 residues. CDR3 region: CASSVDSRGLYGYTF. CDR3 nucleotides: TGTGCCAGCAGCGTAGATTCCAGGGGCCTCTATGGCTACACCTTC. The full variable domain, in which reference TRBV9 and TRBJ1-2 provide the parts outside the CDR3, is DSGVTQTPKHLITATGQRVTLRCSPRSGDLSVYWYQQSLDQGLQFLIQYYNGEERAKGNILERFSAQQFPDLHSELNLSSLELGDSALYFCASSVDSRGLYGYTFGSGTRLTVV.

The CDR3 region is CASAALADTEAFF. The CDR3 nucleotides read TGCGCCAGCGCGGCCTTGGCAGACACTGAAGCTTTCTTT. The V call is TRBV5-1, the J call TRBJ1-1; D gene uncertain. The CDR3 is made up of 13 amino acids. CDR1 is SGHRS and CDR2 is YFSETQ in the germline V gene. The V and J ends lost 7 bases and 3 bases respectively, with 13 bases between them.

Only a few counts were recorded for this clone. The chain joins TRBV9 to TRBJ1-1, with a weak D call TRBD1 (5 bases). The CDR3 totals 14 residues. V lost 0 bases and J lost 0, with 6 bases in between. CDR1 SGDLS and CDR2 YYNGEE come from the germline V gene. The CDR3 DNA follows: TGTGCCAGCAGCGTAGAGGGGCTGAACACTGAAGCTTTCTTT. Its protein product is CASSVEGLNTEAFF.

This sequence joins TRBV4-3 and TRBJ2-2; 8 bases line up with TRBD1. Germline trimming cut 1 base from V and 6 bases from J; bases unmatched to any gene: 4. Germline V lookup: CDR1 LGHNA, CDR2 YSLEER. CDR3 size: 15 residues. The CDR3 DNA follows: TGCGCCAGCAGCCAAGTATCAGGGGGCCCCGGGGAGCTGTTTTTT. As protein: CASSQVSGGPGELFF.